The sequence of this TCR beta chain was determined in a study of graft-versus-host responses after intestinal transplantation. The wider study: The study gave all recipients anti-thymocyte globulin induction, then tacrolimus and steroids for roughly 3 years.

This clone was recorded a few times. Its antigen remains unidentified. Study-wide findings and caveats: Declines in HvG clones occurring early post-transplant were associated with peak circulating GvH clone levels. Individuals who had graft-donor T cell macrochimerism had allografts that showed high graft-versus-host to host-versus-graft clonal ratios.

Germline V gene lookup returns CDR1 ENHRY and CDR2 SYGVKD. Unmatched junction bases numbered 4, after V lost 7 bases and J lost 7 bases. The CDR3 covers 14 residues. Data came from immunoSEQ multiplex PCR; TCRdb stores just in-frame clones and leaves some out. The profile covers 90,000 to 120,000 clones, with roughly nine tenths appearing a single time and approximately 1% taken by the ten largest. The V call is TRBV10-3, the J call TRBJ1-6; 10 bases align to TRBD1. The sequencing used unstimulated CD4+ T cells sorted from spleen or lymph node cells, collected before intestinal transplant. This clonotype was sampled from a human donor who received an intestinal transplant. The CDR3 spells CAIISTGGNSPLHF. CDR3 nucleotide sequence: TGTGCCATCATATCGACAGGGGGCAATTCACCCCTCCACTTT.